This TCR beta chain appears in the sequencing data of a study of blood T cells in healthy people across ages. The study's findings and limits: The long-lived group displayed more naive CD4+ cells, plus higher diversity, than the aged donors did.

This clonotype was counted at least ten times. Antigen specificity is unknown. With a J-beta primer mix and a sample-barcoded 5' primer, a second PCR ran about 7 to 11 cycles. A template-switch adaptor with 12 random nucleotides tagged each cDNA molecule. TCRdb passed the 5' RACE reads through MiXCR, listing each CDR3 protein once. Found here are around 670,000 distinct CDR3 sequences, about 30% of them singletons; the top ten hold less than 20%. The CDR3 runs 13 residues. Trimming took off 6 bases at V and 4 bases at J, with 15 bases between the two ends. CDR1 is DFQATT, CDR2 SNEGSKA, per germline (reference sequence).

The material sequenced was blood. The clonotype originates from a woman of 80 years or more in good health. The chain uses TRBV20-1 and TRBJ2-5, with a tentative D call TRBD2 (5 bases). The CDR3 nucleotides are TGCAGTGCCACCGGTCCAGAGGGAGAGACCCAGTACTTC. Amino acids: CSATGPEGETQYF.